One sample yielded the 5 T cell receptor beta chains listed below, sequenced in a study of blood T cell repertoires in COVID-19. Here immunoSEQ multiplex PCR was the method, and the copy in TCRdb shows in-frame clones only, minus some. The table lists 150,000 to 200,000 clones, about four fifths of them singletons. The sample taken for sequencing was peripheral blood. The receptors were sampled from a woman aged 35 to 49 with COVID-19, enrolled during active disease.

The rearrangement joins TRBV15 to TRBJ2-1; D gene unclear. V was shortened by 0 bases and J by 7 bases, with 7 bases between the two germline ends. The CDR3 sequence is 13 residues long. The germline gives CDR1 LNHNV, CDR2 YYDKDF (reference sequence). The CDR3 DNA reads as TGTGCCACCAGCAGAGATCATCCAAATGAGCAGTTCTTC. Its protein is CATSRDHPNEQFF. Based on the CDR3 plus reference TRBV15 and TRBJ2-1, the full variable domain is DAMVIQNPRYQVTQFGKPVTLSCSQTLNHNVMYWYQQKSSQAPKLLFHYYDKDFNNEADTPDNFQSRRPNTSFCFLDIRSPGLGDTAMYLCATSRDHPNEQFFGPGTRLTVL.

V and J are TRBV21-1 and TRBJ2-7; the D call of TRBD1 is as the table states it, not checked on the DNA. TRBV21-1 is shown as a pseudogene. The CDR3 has 19 residues. This CDR3 is CASSKMRDPEQGGIYEQYF. The CDR3 nucleotides read TGTGCCAGCAGCAAAATGCGCGATCCGGAACAGGGGGGGATATACGAGCAGTACTTC.

V and J are TRBV6-5 and TRBJ1-2, with 8 bases matching TRBD1. The germline CDR1 and CDR2 sequences are MNHEY and SVGAGI. V dropped 6 bases and J dropped 7; count of bases not matched to a gene: 7. There are 13 residues in the CDR3. CDR3 nucleotide sequence: TGTGCCAGCAGGCGAGACAGGGGATCTGGCTACACCTTC. It codes for CASRRDRGSGYTF.

CDR3 protein: CASKSQGTGYEQYF. The CDR3 DNA follows: TGTGCCAGCAAGTCACAGGGGACCGGGTACGAGCAGTACTTC. This chain uses TRBV3-1 (or the pseudogene TRBV3-2) with TRBJ2-7, with TRBD1 identical over 7 bases. Germline CDR1 reads LGHDT; CDR2 reads YNNKEL (reference sequence). The CDR3 is made up of 14 amino acids. The ends lost 7 bases at V and 4 bases at J; junction bases unmatched: 10.

The chain uses TRBV16 and TRBJ1-5; 12 bases are a match to TRBD1. The CDR3 runs to 17 residues. CDR1 is KGHSY and CDR2 is FQNENV in the germline V gene. V dropped 6 bases and J dropped 5; count of bases not matched to a gene: 11. The CDR3 sequence: CASREDLGTGGHQPQHF. DNA of the CDR3: TGTGCCAGCAGAGAAGACCTCGGGACAGGGGGCCATCAGCCCCAGCATTTT.